Below, 24 T cell receptor beta chains from the same sample are listed, as sequenced in a study of T cell responses to AZD1222 COVID-19 vaccine. Produced via immunoSEQ multiplex PCR; TCRdb's table is partial and in-frame only. This sample has just under 150,000 clones, with 88% found just once. The sample in question was peripheral blood, obtained 28 days after the second dose of the MenACWY control vaccine. The receptors come from an adult who received the MenACWY meningococcal vaccine as a control.

As regards this clone: This sample also contains other DNA sequences that code for the same CDR3. The chain has TRBV5-1 and TRBJ1-1, with D uncertain. Germline values: CDR1 SGHRS, CDR2 YFSETQ. V shed 0 bases and J shed 1 base, with 10 bases lying between them. CDR3 length equals 15 residues. The CDR3 protein is CASSLEAGRNTEAFF. Written as DNA, the CDR3 is TGCGCCAGCAGCTTGGAGGCAGGACGGAACACTGAAGCTTTCTTT.

This sequence joins TRBV6-2 or TRBV6-3 and TRBJ2-5; a weak D match, TRBD2 (5 bases). The germline CDR1 and CDR2 sequences are MNHEY and SVGEGT. CDR3 size: 14 residues. Trimming took off 5 bases at V and 1 base at J, with 11 bases between the two ends. For the CDR3, the DNA is TGTGCCAGCAGTCCCCGACTACGCCAAGAGACCCAGTACTTC. It specifies CASSPRLRQETQYF.

J is TRBJ2-7 and V is TRBV27; maybe TRBD2 (6 bases). Trimming left V 6 bases short and J 0 bases short, with 15 bases between. The V gene's germline CDR1 is MNHEY and CDR2 SMNVEV (reference sequence). This CDR3 spans 15 amino acids. DNA for the CDR3: TGTGCCAGCAGGGGGCGGGACTCCAGCTCCTACGAGCAGTACTTC. Residues: CASRGRDSSSYEQYF.

The chain has TRBV6-5 and TRBJ1-1; D ambiguous. Germline CDR1 MNHEY, CDR2 SVGAGI. V lost 11 bases and J 7 bases, leaving 14 bases between the germline ends. This CDR3 region has 11 residues. Here the CDR3 reads CAVTRVREAFF. The CDR3 DNA sequence: TGTGCCGTCACACGGGTGCGTGAAGCTTTCTTT.

This chain connects TRBV29-1 to TRBJ1-2; possibly TRBD1 for D (5 bases). Germline CDR1 is SQVTM and CDR2 is ANQGSEA. Between the trimmed V and J ends, which lost 7 bases and 3 bases, there was a span of 15 bases. The CDR3 is 13 residues long. The CDR3 spells CSGGPGGDYGYTF. As DNA, the CDR3 is TGCAGCGGCGGTCCGGGGGGGGACTATGGCTACACCTTC.

The chain links TRBV19 to TRBJ1-1; no reliable D call. This CDR3 spans 12 amino acids. The germline V gene encodes CDR1 LNHDA and CDR2 SQIVND (reference sequence). Trimming removed 5 bases from V and 7 bases from J, with 11 bases in between. CDR3 nucleotide sequence: TGTGCCAGTAGTCAGGAAATTGATGAAGCTTTCTTT. It specifies CASSQEIDEAFF.

The rearrangement uses TRBV19 and TRBJ2-7, with 12 bases lining up with TRBD1. Germline CDR1 LNHDA, CDR2 SQIVND (reference sequence). The CDR3 runs to 14 residues. V lost 5 bases, J lost 6 bases, and 5 bases stayed unmatched. This CDR3 is CASSYGTGGSEQYF. In nucleotides, the CDR3 is TGTGCCAGTAGTTACGGGACAGGGGGCTCCGAGCAGTACTTC.

DNA of the CDR3: TGTGCCATCAGGGAAGCGGGGGGGGGCACAGATACGCAGTATTTT. Translating gives CAIREAGGGTDTQYF. The chain links TRBV10-3 to TRBJ2-3; 10 bases line up with TRBD2. This CDR3 comprises 15 residues. CDR1 and CDR2 (germline): ENHRY, SYGVKD. The trim removed 6 bases at V and 1 base at J, leaving 4 bases unmatched.

This chain connects TRBV7-2 to TRBJ2-2, with TRBD2 as a possible D gene (5 bases). Trimming pared 2 bases from V and 7 bases from J, leaving 20 bases between. Germline V lookup: CDR1 SGHTA, CDR2 FQGNSA. CDR3 length: 17 residues. This CDR3 is CASSLSSQRALIGELFF. CDR3 nucleotides: TGTGCCAGCAGCTTATCTTCCCAGAGGGCTTTAATCGGGGAGCTGTTTTTT.

The chain couples TRBV24-1 to TRBJ1-1, with TRBD1 identical over 7 bases. J gave up 3 bases and V 5 bases, and 2 bases lay outside the gene matches. Germline V gene data show CDR1 as KGHDR and CDR2 as SFDVKD. The CDR3 is 13 amino acids. In nucleotides, the CDR3 is TGTGCCACCAGTGGACAGGGCGACACTGAAGCTTTCTTT. Translation: CATSGQGDTEAFF.

The chain has TRBV7-3 and TRBJ2-1; 13 bases fit TRBD2. V lost 5 bases and J lost 2; bases outside the gene matches: 9. Germline lookup yields CDR1 SGHTA and CDR2 FQGTGA. This CDR3 is built from 18 residues. Written as DNA, the CDR3 is TGTGCCAGCAGCGAGGGGACTAGCGGGAATAGTCCCTACAATGAGCAGTTCTTC. This translates into CASSEGTSGNSPYNEQFF.

The chain recombines TRBV7-9 with TRBJ2-5, with 11 positions matching TRBD2. With 1 base clipped from V and 5 bases from J, the junction kept 3 bases outside the gene matches. This CDR3 contains 15 residues. CDR1 and CDR2 from the germline V gene are SEHNR and FQNEAQ (reference sequence). In DNA form, the CDR3 reads TGTGCCAGCAGCTTAGAACTAGCGGGAGTGGAGACCCAGTACTTC. This gives the protein CASSLELAGVETQYF.

J is TRBJ1-5 and V is TRBV7-9; D is undetermined. Trimming stripped 5 bases from V and 7 bases from J, with 15 bases between. The germline gives CDR1 SEHNR, CDR2 FQNEAQ (reference sequence). The length of the CDR3 is 14 residues. The CDR3 loop reads CASSRTTLGQPQHF. DNA of the CDR3: TGTGCCAGCAGCCGCACCACACTAGGACAGCCCCAGCATTTT.

This clone was seen only a few times. This rearrangement joins TRBV6-5 to TRBJ1-1; 10 nucleotides align to TRBD1. Germline values: CDR1 MNHEY, CDR2 SVGAGI. The ends lost 5 bases at V and 12 bases at J; junction bases unmatched: 6. The CDR3 consists of 12 residues. The CDR3 loop is CASSPGQGITFF. The DNA of the CDR3 is TGTGCCAGCAGTCCGGGACAGGGGATAACTTTCTTT.

The V and J genes are TRBV7-2 and TRBJ1-3; D gene unclear. CDR3 length: 13 residues. V lost 2 bases and J 4 bases, leaving 6 bases between the germline ends. Germline values: CDR1 SGHTA, CDR2 FQGNSA. The CDR3 bases are TGTGCCAGCAGCTTAAAGGGCGGAAACACCATATATTTT. The encoded protein is CASSLKGGNTIYF.

This clone was detected once. The V and J genes are TRBV30 and TRBJ2-1; D unclear. The CDR3 is made up of 13 amino acids. Trimming pared 5 bases from V and 6 bases from J, leaving 14 bases between. The germline gives CDR1 GTSNPN, CDR2 SVGIG (reference sequence). For the CDR3, the DNA is TGTGCCTGGGGATTTTACGGGTTCAATGAGCAGTTCTTC. This translates into CAWGFYGFNEQFF.

The chain recombines TRBV7-3 with TRBJ1-4; maybe TRBD1 (6 bases). V shed 4 bases and J shed 3 bases, with 12 bases lying between them. Germline V lookup: CDR1 SGHTA, CDR2 FQGTGA. The CDR3 sequence is 15 residues long. The CDR3 coding sequence is TGTGCCAGCAGCTCCCAGACAGGTCCTAATGAAAAACTGTTTTTT. Translated: CASSSQTGPNEKLFF.

The V and J genes are TRBV7-2 and TRBJ1-2, with 8 bases matching TRBD1. Germline V gene lookup returns CDR1 SGHTA and CDR2 FQGNSA. V dropped 5 bases and J dropped 2; count of bases not matched to a gene: 7. The CDR3 loop spans 15 amino acids. The CDR3 DNA is TGTGCCAGCAGCCTAAGGTCAGGGGGCAACTATGGCTACACCTTC. It is translated as CASSLRSGGNYGYTF.

V gene TRBV27 combines with J gene TRBJ2-7; 9 nucleotides match TRBD1. The CDR3 extends over 14 amino acids. Looked up from germline, CDR1 is MNHEY and CDR2 is SMNVEV (reference sequence). V trimming: 4 bases; J trimming: 6 bases; junction bases outside the gene matches: 7. The CDR3 sequence is CASSSGTGWLEQYF. The DNA of the CDR3 is TGTGCCAGCAGTTCCGGGACAGGGTGGCTCGAGCAGTACTTC.

The gene calls are TRBV11-2 and TRBJ2-3; no definite D call. V lost 4 bases to trimming and J lost 6 bases, with 11 bases between them. The CDR3 is made up of 13 amino acids. Germline CDR1 SGHAT, CDR2 FQNNGV. CDR3 in DNA: TGTGCCAGCAGCTCCGGAAGTTCCGATACGCAGTATTTT. Translation: CASSSGSSDTQYF.

The chain links TRBV21-1 to TRBJ1-2; TRBD1, the table's D call, was not compared with the DNA. TRBV21-1 is tagged as a pseudogene. This CDR3 contains 19 residues. Here the CDR3 reads CASSTQSRRRTQANYGYTF. For the CDR3, the DNA is TGTGCCAGCAGCACCCAGTCCCGAAGGCGGACACAAGCTAACTATGGCTACACCTTC.

V is TRBV7-2 and J is TRBJ1-5; weak D call: TRBD1 (6 bases). V was shortened by 2 bases and J by 9 bases, with 14 bases between the two germline ends. CDR1 is SGHTA, CDR2 FQGNSA, per germline. This CDR3 is 14 amino acids long. CDR3 in amino acids: CASSLSAGAWPQHF. CDR3 DNA: TGTGCCAGCAGCTTATCCGCAGGGGCATGGCCCCAGCATTTT. Looking up the rest from reference TRBV7-2 and TRBJ1-5 gives the full variable domain: GAGVSQSPSNKVTEKGKDVELRCDPISGHTALYWYRQSLGQGLEFLIYFQGNSAPDKSGLPSDRFSAERTGGSVSTLTIQRTQQEDSAVYLCASSLSAGAWPQHFGDGTRLSIL.

The gene calls are TRBV5-1 and TRBJ1-6; the match to TRBD1 covers 7 bases. The CDR3 extends over 15 amino acids. Unmatched junction bases numbered 8, after V lost 3 bases and J lost 8 bases. CDR1 and CDR2 from the germline V gene are SGHRS and YFSETQ. CDR3 DNA sequence: TGCGCCAGCAGCTCTGGACAGGTCCGGGATTCACCCCTCCACTTT. Protein sequence: CASSSGQVRDSPLHF. The complete variable domain, with remaining parts taken from reference TRBV5-1 and TRBJ1-6, reads KAGVTQTPRYLIKTRGQQVTLSCSPISGHRSVSWYQQTPGQGLQFLFEYFSETQRNKGNFPGRFSGRQFSNSRSEMNVSTLELGDSALYLCASSSGQVRDSPLHFGNGTRLTVT.

The rearrangement joins TRBV7-9 to TRBJ2-7; 7 positions agree with TRBD2. V lost 4 bases, J lost 2 bases, and 11 bases stayed unmatched. The CDR3 covers 16 residues. Per germline, CDR1 SEHNR and CDR2 FQNEAQ (reference sequence). The CDR3, as DNA: TGTGCCAGCAGCTGGGGGGGTGGCAGGGCCACCTACGAGCAGTACTTC. This translates into CASSWGGGRATYEQYF. The full variable domain, in which reference TRBV7-9 and TRBJ2-7 provide the parts outside the CDR3, is DTGVSQNPRHKITKRGQNVTFRCDPISEHNRLYWYRQTLGQGPEFLTYFQNEAQLEKSRLLSDRFSAERPKGSFSTLEIQRTEQGDSAMYLCASSWGGGRATYEQYFGPGTRLTVT.